The 14 T cell receptor beta chains below come from one sample, sequenced in a study of blood T cell repertoires in COVID-19. Assay: immunoSEQ multiplex PCR; the TCRdb copy retains only in-frame clones and omits some. Of over 20,000 clones in the sample, around 83% are singletons; the top ten hold about 48%. The sample comprised peripheral blood. The receptors were sampled from a man aged 65-85 years with acute or convalescent COVID-19.

CDR3: CASSHRDTIKYTQYF. Here the CDR3 DNA reads TGTGCCAGCAGCCACCGGGACACCATCAAATATACGCAGTATTTT. V and J are TRBV5-8 and TRBJ2-3; tentatively, D is TRBD1 (6 bases). This CDR3 contains 15 residues. V lost 4 bases and J 7 bases, leaving 19 bases between the germline ends. Germline CDR1 SGHTS, CDR2 YDEGEE.

The CDR3 coding sequence is TGTGCCAGCAGCTTGTGGGGAGTTAACTCCTACGAGCAGTACTTC. Encoded protein: CASSLWGVNSYEQYF. The rearrangement joins TRBV5-4 to TRBJ2-7, with a possible D match to TRBD2 (5 bases). Germline CDR1 SGHNT, CDR2 YYREEE (reference sequence). Trimming took off 1 base at V and 0 bases at J, with 11 bases between the two ends. The CDR3 is made up of 15 amino acids.

This rearrangement joins TRBV2 to TRBJ2-1; 8 nucleotides agree with TRBD1. J was trimmed by 0 bases and V by 7 bases; bases with no gene match: 2. From germline, CDR1 is SNHLY and CDR2 FYNNEI. This CDR3 has 14 residues. CDR3 amino acids: CASNTGGSYNEQFF. As DNA, the CDR3 is TGTGCCAGCAATACAGGGGGCTCCTACAATGAGCAGTTCTTC.

The chain joins TRBV27 to TRBJ1-1, with TRBD1 identical over 7 bases. Trimming removed 4 bases from V and 13 bases from J; junction bases left unmatched: 15. Germline V CDR1 and CDR2: MNHEY, SMNVEV (reference sequence). The CDR3 is made up of 14 amino acids. CDR3 sequence (DNA): TGTGCCAGCAGTTCAGGGGGAGGAGGTAAATATGATTTCTTT. Translated, it gives CASSSGGGGKYDFF.

The V gene is TRBV5-1, the J gene TRBJ2-2; 10 bases align to TRBD1. Trimming removed 4 bases from V and 6 bases from J; junction bases left unmatched: 9. The CDR3 totals 16 residues. From germline, CDR1 is SGHRS and CDR2 YFSETQ. CDR3 amino acids: CASSPRTGGVAGELFF. The CDR3 DNA reads TGCGCCAGCAGCCCTAGGACAGGGGGAGTCGCCGGGGAGCTGTTTTTT. The whole variable domain, filled in from reference TRBV5-1 and TRBJ2-2, reads KAGVTQTPRYLIKTRGQQVTLSCSPISGHRSVSWYQQTPGQGLQFLFEYFSETQRNKGNFPGRFSGRQFSNSRSEMNVSTLELGDSALYLCASSPRTGGVAGELFFGEGSRLTVL.

This clone was recorded a few times. The chain links TRBV24-1 to TRBJ2-7; D possibly corresponds to TRBD1 (6 bases). The CDR3 is 14 amino acids. Looked up from germline, CDR1 is KGHDR and CDR2 is SFDVKD. V was pared by 4 bases and J by 2 bases, with 11 bases between. The CDR3 protein is CATSDPTGPYEQYF. The CDR3 DNA reads as TGTGCCACCAGTGACCCGACAGGCCCCTACGAGCAGTACTTC.

The CDR3, as DNA: TGTGCCAGCAGCTTAGGGAGGGGACGTGATACGCAGTATTTT. As protein: CASSLGRGRDTQYF. The V call is TRBV5-5, the J call TRBJ2-3, with 7 bases matching TRBD2. J gave up 6 bases and V 2 bases, and 6 bases lay outside the gene matches. Germline V gene sequence: CDR1 SGHKS, CDR2 YYEKEE (reference sequence). The CDR3 spans 14 residues.

CDR3 in DNA: TGTGCCAGCAGGCTGGGACAGCAGAACACTGAAGCTTTCTTT. It codes for CASRLGQQNTEAFF. The J gene is TRBJ1-1, the V gene TRBV27; 7 bases align to TRBD1. The CDR3 is 14 residues long. Looked up from germline, CDR1 is MNHEY and CDR2 is SMNVEV (reference sequence). The ends lost 6 bases at V and 1 base at J; junction bases unmatched: 5.

This clone was recorded a few times. This chain links TRBV7-3 with TRBJ2-7, with 10 nucleotides matching TRBD2. Looked up from germline, CDR1 is SGHTA and CDR2 is FQGTGA. This CDR3 region has 15 residues. V lost 5 bases, J lost 3 bases, and 7 bases stayed unmatched. DNA for the CDR3: TGTGCCAGCAGCCCCGGGGCTAGCGGGAGCTACGAGCAGTACTTC. This gives the protein CASSPGASGSYEQYF. Based on the CDR3 plus reference TRBV7-3 and TRBJ2-7, the full variable domain is GAGVSQTPSNKVTEKGKYVELRCDPISGHTALYWYRQSLGQGPEFLIYFQGTGAADDSGLPNDRFFAVRPEGSVSTLKIQRTERGDSAVYLCASSPGASGSYEQYFGPGTRLTVT.

This chain joins TRBV12-3 or TRBV12-4 and TRBJ1-5; the D is unclear. Trimming shortened V by 1 base and J by 5 bases, and 6 bases separated the two germline ends. The CDR3 length is 13 residues. CDR3 coding DNA: TGTGCCAGCAGTTTAGGCCGAGATCAGCCCCAGCATTTT. It translates to CASSLGRDQPQHF.

This chain uses TRBV7-9 with TRBJ1-1, with a tentative D call TRBD1 (5 bases). Trimming pared 3 bases from V and 6 bases from J, leaving 8 bases between. This CDR3 has 12 residues. Germline CDR1 SEHNR, CDR2 FQNEAQ (reference sequence). The CDR3 DNA reads as TGTGCCAGCAGCTTTCAGGGATCTGAAGCTTTCTTT. Translating gives CASSFQGSEAFF.

The chain employs TRBV12-3 or TRBV12-4 and TRBJ2-2, with no clear D. The CDR3 spans 13 residues. V lost 6 bases and J lost 6, with 11 bases in between. The DNA of the CDR3 is TGTGCCAGCAGGGGCTCCCCTGCCGGGGAGCTGTTTTTT. It codes for CASRGSPAGELFF.

The chain carries TRBV6-2 or TRBV6-3 and TRBJ1-5; TRBD1 matches 9 bases. From germline, CDR1 is MNHEY and CDR2 SVGEGT. After removal of 5 bases from V and 6 bases from J, the junction contained 8 bases not matched to a gene. The CDR3 runs to 15 residues. The CDR3 coding sequence is TGTGCCAGCAGTCATACAGGGGGCGTCGGTCAGCCCCAGCATTTT. As protein: CASSHTGGVGQPQHF.

The chain links TRBV3-1 (or the pseudogene TRBV3-2) to TRBJ1-2; no clear D. Germline V gene data show CDR1 as LGHDT and CDR2 as YNNKEL (reference sequence). The CDR3 extends over 14 amino acids. Trimming took off 4 bases at V and 4 bases at J, with 13 bases between the two ends. The CDR3 reads CASSPLPDSYGYTF. DNA of the CDR3: TGTGCCAGCAGCCCCCTCCCGGACTCCTATGGCTACACCTTC.